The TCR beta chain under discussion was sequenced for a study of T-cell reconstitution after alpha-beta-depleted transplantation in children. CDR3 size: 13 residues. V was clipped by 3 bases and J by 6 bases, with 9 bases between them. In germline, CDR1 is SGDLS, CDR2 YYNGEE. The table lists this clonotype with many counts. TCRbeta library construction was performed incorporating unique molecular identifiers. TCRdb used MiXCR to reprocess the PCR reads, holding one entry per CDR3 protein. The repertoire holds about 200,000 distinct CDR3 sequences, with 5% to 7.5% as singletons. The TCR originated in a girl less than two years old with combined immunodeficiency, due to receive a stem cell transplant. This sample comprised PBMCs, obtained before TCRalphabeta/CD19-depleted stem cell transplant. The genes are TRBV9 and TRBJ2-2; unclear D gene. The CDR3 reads CASSAPTSGELFF. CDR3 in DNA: TGTGCCAGCAGCGCCCCGACATCCGGGGAGCTGTTTTTT.